This entry is about one T cell receptor (beta chain). Amplification in unsorted PBMC replicate PCRs started from around 0.3 ug DNA, which equals about 33,000 T cell genomes. TCRdb's table, derived via immunoSEQ multiplex PCR, lists solely in-frame clones and lacks some. This sample yields about 560,000 clones, of which roughly four fifths are seen a single time; around 11% belongs to the top ten. The source of the sample is a study of shared clonotypes between healthy human individuals. The V gene end was trimmed by 6 bases and the J gene end by 1 base; junction bases not matched to a gene: 11. CDR3 length: 17 residues. Germline lookup yields CDR1 LNHDA and CDR2 SQIVND (reference sequence).

This TCR was recovered from a woman aged 40 to 50 in good health. Some clones in this sample may be carry-over from other donors' samples. The genes are TRBV19 and TRBJ2-2; 7 bases map to TRBD1. Input material: PBMCs. CDR3 in amino acids: CASSSDRIFLNTGELFF. For the CDR3, the DNA is TGTGCCAGTAGCTCGGACAGGATCTTTCTGAACACCGGGGAGCTGTTTTTT. Variable domain in full (rest from reference TRBV19 and TRBJ2-2): DGGITQSPKYLFRKEGQNVTLSCEQNLNHDAMYWYRQDPGQGLRLIYYSQIVNDFQKGDIAEGYSVSREKKESFPLTVTSAQKNPTAFYLCASSSDRIFLNTGELFFGEGSRLTVL.